This is a list of T cell receptor beta chains from one sample in a study of cytomegalovirus exposure and HLA in healthy donors. Produced via immunoSEQ multiplex PCR; TCRdb's table is partial and in-frame only. Recorded for this sample: around 160,000 clones. Source material: PBMCs. These receptor sequences come from a woman between 50 and 59 years old in good health and CMV-seronegative. Each CDR3 is given with its conserved first and last residue. The order of the fields is D gene, V gene, J gene, CDR3 protein, CDR3 DNA. A D gene is named only where the DNA matches it firmly.

TRBD2	TRBV7-9	TRBJ2-7	CASSLDGGLATYEQYF	TGTGCCAGCAGCTTAGACGGGGGACTAGCGACCTACGAGCAGTACTTC
.	TRBV28	TRBJ1-5	CASSFRLDSSNQPQHF	TGTGCCAGCAGTTTCCGCCTAGACAGTAGCAATCAGCCCCAGCATTTT
TRBD2	TRBV2	TRBJ2-3	CASSWTRTDTQYF	TGTGCCAGCAGTTGGACTAGGACAGATACGCAGTATTTT
TRBD2	TRBV6-6	TRBJ2-7	CASSWTSGSSKNEQYF	TGTGCCAGCAGTTGGACTAGCGGGAGTTCGAAGAACGAGCAGTACTTC
TRBD1	TRBV5-4	TRBJ1-1	CASRAGQANTEAFF	TGTGCCAGCAGAGCTGGACAGGCGAACACTGAAGCTTTCTTT
TRBD2	TRBV4-1	TRBJ2-3	CASSQVLAGSTDTQYF	TGCGCCAGCAGCCAAGTTTTAGCGGGGAGCACAGATACGCAGTATTTT
.	TRBV5-4	TRBJ1-3	CASSLAGPSSGNTIYF	TGTGCCAGCAGCTTGGCAGGTCCAAGCTCTGGAAACACCATATATTTT
.	TRBV25-1	TRBJ1-5	CASSGTTSNQPQHF	TGTGCCAGCAGCGGGACAACTAGCAATCAGCCCCAGCATTTT
TRBD1	TRBV28	TRBJ1-4	CASSPIQGRGEKLFF	TGTGCCAGCAGTCCGATACAGGGGCGGGGTGAAAAACTGTTTTTT
TRBD1	TRBV10-3	TRBJ1-2	CAIRPFGTGDGYTF	TGTGCCATCAGGCCTTTCGGGACAGGAGATGGCTACACCTTC
.	TRBV30	TRBJ2-7	CAWSWTLVRGEQYF	TGTGCCTGGAGCTGGACCCTGGTCCGAGGGGAGCAGTACTTC
TRBD2	TRBV4-2	TRBJ2-5	CASSQETSGRAKETQYF	TGTGCCAGCAGCCAGGAGACTAGCGGGAGGGCAAAGGAGACCCAGTACTTC
TRBD1	TRBV18	TRBJ2-2	CASSGDRGLTGELFF	TGTGCCAGCTCAGGGGACAGGGGTTTGACCGGGGAGCTGTTTTTT
.	TRBV14	TRBJ1-1	CASSQGTAWTMNTEAFF	TGTGCCAGCAGCCAAGGGACGGCTTGGACAATGAACACTGAAGCTTTCTTT
.	TRBV18	TRBJ1-1	CASSTAGVNTEAFF	TGTGCCAGCTCAACCGCCGGGGTGAACACTGAAGCTTTCTTT
.	TRBV5-1	TRBJ2-1	CASSSTGDSDNEQFF	TGCGCCAGCAGCTCGACAGGTGACTCCGACAATGAGCAGTTCTTC
TRBD1	TRBV28	TRBJ2-2	CASRRTGQSNTGELFF	TGTGCCAGCAGGCGGACGGGACAGTCGAACACCGGGGAGCTGTTTTTT